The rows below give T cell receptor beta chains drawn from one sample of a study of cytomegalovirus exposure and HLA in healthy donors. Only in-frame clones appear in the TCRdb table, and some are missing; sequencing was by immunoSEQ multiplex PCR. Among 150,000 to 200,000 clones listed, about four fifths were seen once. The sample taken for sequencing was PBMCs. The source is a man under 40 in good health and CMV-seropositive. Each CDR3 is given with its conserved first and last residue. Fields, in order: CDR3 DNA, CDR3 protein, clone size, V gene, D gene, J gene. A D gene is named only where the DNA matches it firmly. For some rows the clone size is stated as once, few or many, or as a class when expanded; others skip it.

TGTGCCAGCAGTGACTCGAATAGCGGGGGGGGCTACAATGAGCAGTTCTTC CASSDSNSGGGYNEQFF . TRBV6-4 TRBD2 TRBJ2-1
TGTGCCAGCAGTTACGCGACTAGAGGACAAGAGACCCAGTACTTC CASSYATRGQETQYF . TRBV6-5 . TRBJ2-5
TGTGCCAGCGGAGGGGGGGCAGATACGCAGTATTTT CASGGGADTQYF . TRBV9 . TRBJ2-3
TGCAGCGTCCGCACTACCTCTTGGGAGAGACCCTACGAGCAGTACTTC CSVRTTSWERPYEQYF few TRBV29-1 . TRBJ2-7
TGCGCCAGCAGCCGGGATCGGGCTAGCTATGGCTACACCTTC CASSRDRASYGYTF once TRBV5-1 . TRBJ1-2
TGTGCCAGCAGTGACCCCCCGGGACTAGCGGGGGGGTCTGATACGCAGTATTTT CASSDPPGLAGGSDTQYF few TRBV6-4 TRBD2 TRBJ2-3
TGTGCCAGCAGCCAAGCCCTTCTTTTTGACAGTGAAGCTTTCTTT CASSQALLFDSEAFF once TRBV4-2 . TRBJ1-1
TGTGCCATCAGTGAAGAGCACAATGAGCAGTTCTTC CAISEEHNEQFF few TRBV6-1 . TRBJ2-1
TGTGCCAGCAGCTTCCCCCCGGGACAGTCCTACAATGAGCAGTTCTTC CASSFPPGQSYNEQFF . TRBV5-6 TRBD1 TRBJ2-1
TGTGCCAGCAGTAACGACAGGGGTAGGGGCTACACCTTC CASSNDRGRGYTF . TRBV6-5 TRBD1 TRBJ1-2
TGTGCCAGCAGTGTGGGACAGGGCTCCTTCAACACTGAAGCTTTCTTT CASSVGQGSFNTEAFF . TRBV2 TRBD1 TRBJ1-1
TGTGCCAGCAGCGTAGAACTTAGCGGGGGCTCTAGCACAGATACGCAGTATTTT CASSVELSGGSSTDTQYF few TRBV9 TRBD2 TRBJ2-3
TGTGCCAGTAGAATTGGGACAGGGGGTCGACAGCCCCAGCATTTT CASRIGTGGRQPQHF . TRBV19 TRBD1 TRBJ1-5
TGTGCCAGCAGCTTACCCGGCAGGACCTACGAGCAGTACTTC CASSLPGRTYEQYF once TRBV7-9 . TRBJ2-7
TGTGCCAGCAGCGTTGGCGGAGCTAACTATGGCTACACCTTC CASSVGGANYGYTF few TRBV9 . TRBJ1-2
TGTGCCAGCAGTTCGAGAGCTGGGAACACTGAAGCTTTCTTT CASSSRAGNTEAFF . TRBV28 . TRBJ1-1
TGCGCCAGCAGCTTGAACACGCGGACTAATGAAAAACTGTTTTTT CASSLNTRTNEKLFF . TRBV5-1 . TRBJ1-4
TGCGCCAGCAGCCTTATGACTAGCGGCCAAGAGACCCAGTACTTC CASSLMTSGQETQYF few TRBV5-1 TRBD2 TRBJ2-5
TGTGCCAGCAGCTTGTCTCGGGGCACTGAAGCTTTCTTT CASSLSRGTEAFF . TRBV7-2 . TRBJ1-1
TGTGCCAGTAGGCCCGGGGGAGGGCATTCTGAAGCTTTCTTT CASRPGGGHSEAFF few TRBV19 . TRBJ1-1
TGCGCCAGCAGCCAAGAGGGACAGGGCCTTCAGCCCCAGCATTTT CASSQEGQGLQPQHF . TRBV4-1 TRBD1 TRBJ1-5
TGTGCCAGCAGCTTATGGCAGGGTGTTAGCACAGATACGCAGTATTTT CASSLWQGVSTDTQYF . TRBV11-3 . TRBJ2-3
TGTGCCAGCAGCTTCGGACAGGGGGCGATCGGGGAGCTGTTTTTT CASSFGQGAIGELFF . TRBV7-9 TRBD1 TRBJ2-2
TGTGCCAGCAGCCCCGAGGGACAGGGGGTTATCGCCTATAATTCACCCCTCCACTTT CASSPEGQGVIAYNSPLHF . TRBV4-2 TRBD1 TRBJ1-6
TGTGCCAGCAGTGAATACGTTTGGGGGGATTCAGGAAGGACCGGGGAGCTGTTTTTT CASSEYVWGDSGRTGELFF . TRBV6-1 . TRBJ2-2
TGTGCCAGCAGCCAAGATAAGGCGGGGGCGAACACAGATACGCAGTATTTT CASSQDKAGANTDTQYF . TRBV14 . TRBJ2-3
TGTGCCAGCAGCTTGTCCCCAGATGCCTACGAGCAGTACTTC CASSLSPDAYEQYF . TRBV5-6 . TRBJ2-7
TGTGCCAGCAGCTCCCCCCTCGCTTTAGCGGGGGGGTTAACCGGGGAGCTGTTTTTT CASSSPLALAGGLTGELFF few TRBV7-9 TRBD2 TRBJ2-2
TGTGCCAGTAGAACAACAGGGTTTAGCAATCAGCCCCAGCATTTT CASRTTGFSNQPQHF . TRBV19 . TRBJ1-5
TGCAGCGTTGGGACAGAGGGCTACACCTTC CSVGTEGYTF . TRBV29-1 . TRBJ1-2
TGTGCCAGCTTAGCCCCGTTTGGCTACACCTTC CASLAPFGYTF . TRBV25-1 . TRBJ1-2
TGTGCCAGTAGCTGGACAGGGTATGAGCAGTTCTTC CASSWTGYEQFF . TRBV19 TRBD1 TRBJ2-1
TGCGCCAGCAGCTTGGGATACGAGCAGTACTTC CASSLGYEQYF . TRBV5-1 . TRBJ2-7
TGTGCCAGCAGCGCCCATCCGACAGGGGGGGTCGAGCAGTACTTC CASSAHPTGGVEQYF few TRBV9 TRBD1 TRBJ2-7
TGTGCCAGCAGTTTAACTAGCGGGGGTACGGAGACCCAGTACTTC CASSLTSGGTETQYF . TRBV27 TRBD2 TRBJ2-5
TGCGCCAGCAGCCAACCGGGACAGGGGAACACCGGGGAGCTGTTTTTT CASSQPGQGNTGELFF . TRBV4-1 TRBD1 TRBJ2-2
TGTGCCAGCAGCTGGACAGGGGAAAAACTGTTTTTT CASSWTGEKLFF few TRBV6-6 TRBD1 TRBJ1-4
TGCGCCAGCAGACCCACAGGGGCCAGTGAAAAACTGTTTTTT CASRPTGASEKLFF . TRBV4-3 TRBD1 TRBJ1-4
TGCGCCAGCAGCTCCACCCCTGACAGGCCGAATGAAAAACTGTTTTTT CASSSTPDRPNEKLFF . TRBV5-1 . TRBJ1-4